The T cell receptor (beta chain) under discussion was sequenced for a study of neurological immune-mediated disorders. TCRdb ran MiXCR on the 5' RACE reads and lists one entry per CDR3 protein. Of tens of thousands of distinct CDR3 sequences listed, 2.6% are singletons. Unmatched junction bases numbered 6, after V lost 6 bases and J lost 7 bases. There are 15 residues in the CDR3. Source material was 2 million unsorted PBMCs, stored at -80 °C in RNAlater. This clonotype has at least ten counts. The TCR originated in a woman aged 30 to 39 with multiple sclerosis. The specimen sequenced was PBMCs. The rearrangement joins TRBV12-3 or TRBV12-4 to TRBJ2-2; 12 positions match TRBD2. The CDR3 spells CASSRLAGAGGELFF. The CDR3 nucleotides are TGTGCCAGCAGCCGACTAGCGGGAGCTGGCGGGGAGCTGTTTTTT.